This T cell receptor (beta chain) came from a study of T cell repertoires in cytomegalovirus infection (dated by TCRdb to the late 2010s). About the investigation overall: Alongside well-studied HLA-B-restricted epitopes, the peptide stimulations were aimed at recently identified HLA-C-restricted CMV epitopes, whose presentation resists viral immunomodulation. Donor HLA type was relevant to the analysis, as public TCR beta signatures indicated carriage of CMV infection together with the matching HLA type.

Interpreted using the paper, the treatment or condition label stands for: in vitro stimulation with specific CMV peptide epitopes to enrich CMV-specific T cells. Results the study describes overall, beyond this receptor: In the ex vivo response, HLA-C-restricted CMV-specific TCR beta clonotypes were dominant, and in two of eight donors the single most frequent clonotype came from this HLA-C-restricted group. Carriers of CMV infection plus the relevant HLA type were discriminated by the cumulative frequency of public TCR beta family members in the study cohort and in an independent roughly 370-donor cohort.

Trimming takes 1 base from V and 7 bases from J, and the germline ends sit 8 bases apart. From cysteine to phenylalanine, the CDR3 is 14 amino acids long. Kept here is only the CDR3 DNA, which spans 42 bases and is read in frame from base 1. Sequences SGHVS (CDR1) and FQNEAQ (CDR2) are obtained from the germline V gene. With respect to this clonotype: What this receptor recognizes is not known. No base quality values were provided; no much bigger clone lies one nucleotide off.

Reads for this sample came from an Illumina HiSeq 1500. TCRdb reprocessed the public reads (quality trimming at Q25 with fastp, clone calling with MiXCR) and kept in-frame beta chains. Every CDR3 protein is listed once, alongside the most common genes and DNA of its rows. The sample contains fewer than 650,000 distinct CDR3 sequences, over 35% of them found a single time. The top ten clonotypes cover about half of the sample. This specimen consisted of cultured PBMCs, obtained from culture after CMV antigen stimulation. The origin of this receptor is a human donor in good health (CMV status not recorded). Some clones in this sample may be carry-over from other donors' samples. This receptor chain uses TRBV7-8 and TRBJ1-6; there is no confident call for the D gene. The DNA reads as follows: TGTGCCAGCAGCTTAGTCGGTCAAAATTCACCCCTCCACTTT. It translates as CASSLVGQNSPLHF.